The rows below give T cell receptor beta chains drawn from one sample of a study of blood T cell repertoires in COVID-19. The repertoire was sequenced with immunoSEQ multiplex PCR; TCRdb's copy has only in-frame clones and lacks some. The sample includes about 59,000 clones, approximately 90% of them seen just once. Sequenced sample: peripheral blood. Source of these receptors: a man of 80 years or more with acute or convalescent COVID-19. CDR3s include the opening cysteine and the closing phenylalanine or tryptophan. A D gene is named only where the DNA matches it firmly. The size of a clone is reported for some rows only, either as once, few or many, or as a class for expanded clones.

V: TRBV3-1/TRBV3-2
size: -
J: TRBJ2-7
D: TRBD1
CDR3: CASSRGTGGWEQYF
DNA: TGTGCCAGCAGCCGGGGGACAGGGGGTTGGGAGCAGTACTTC

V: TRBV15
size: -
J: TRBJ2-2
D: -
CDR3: CATSRERTLTGELFF
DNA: TGTGCCACCAGCAGAGAACGGACACTGACCGGGGAGCTGTTTTTT

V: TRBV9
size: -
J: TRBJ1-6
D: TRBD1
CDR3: CASTGQGANSPLHF
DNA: TGTGCCAGCACCGGACAGGGGGCAAATTCACCCCTCCACTTT

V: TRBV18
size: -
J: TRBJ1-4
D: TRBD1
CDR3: CASSPRSTGLSNEKLFF
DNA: TGTGCCAGCTCACCGCGATCGACAGGGTTATCTAATGAAAAACTGTTTTTT

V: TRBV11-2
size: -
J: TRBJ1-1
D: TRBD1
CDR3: CASSLTGGEAEAFF
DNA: TGTGCCAGCAGCTTAACAGGGGGGGAGGCTGAAGCTTTCTTT

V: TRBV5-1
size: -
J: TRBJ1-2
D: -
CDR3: CASSLGQDQGYTF
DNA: TGCGCCAGCAGCTTGGGACAGGACCAAGGCTACACCTTC

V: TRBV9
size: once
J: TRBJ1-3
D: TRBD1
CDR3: CASSVVGTGPSGNTIYF
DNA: TGTGCCAGCAGCGTAGTAGGGACAGGGCCCTCTGGAAACACCATATATTTT

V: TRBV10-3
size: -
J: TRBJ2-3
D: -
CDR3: CAISSGGTDTQYF
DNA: TGTGCCATCAGCTCGGGCGGGACAGATACGCAGTATTTT

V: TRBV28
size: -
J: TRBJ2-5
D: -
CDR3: CASSPGRETQYF
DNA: TGTGCCAGCAGCCCCGGTCGCGAGACCCAGTACTTC

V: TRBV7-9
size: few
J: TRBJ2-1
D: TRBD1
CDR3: CASSLAQVFRTGLREQFF
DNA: TGTGCCAGCAGCTTAGCCCAGGTCTTCCGGACAGGGTTGCGTGAGCAGTTCTTC

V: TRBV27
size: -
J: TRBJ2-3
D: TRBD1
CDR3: CASSQTGDIDTQYF
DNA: TGTGCCAGCAGCCAGACAGGGGATATAGATACGCAGTATTTT

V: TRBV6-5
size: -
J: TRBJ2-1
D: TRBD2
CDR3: CASSPTDLRGEQFF
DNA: TGTGCCAGCAGTCCAACCGACCTGCGGGGGGAGCAGTTCTTC

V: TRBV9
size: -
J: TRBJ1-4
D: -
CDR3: CASSVAPDYNEKLFF
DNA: TGTGCCAGCAGCGTAGCTCCAGATTATAATGAAAAACTGTTTTTT

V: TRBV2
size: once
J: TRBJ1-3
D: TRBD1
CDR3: CASSADRGNTIYF
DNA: TGTGCCAGCAGTGCGGACAGGGGAAACACCATATATTTT

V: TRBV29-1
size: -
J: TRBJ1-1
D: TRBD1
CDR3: CSVTGLGTEAFF
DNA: TGCAGCGTGACAGGGTTGGGCACTGAAGCTTTCTTT

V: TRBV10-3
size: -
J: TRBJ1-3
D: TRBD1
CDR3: CAISESTGGFGNTIYF
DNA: TGTGCCATCAGTGAGTCTACAGGGGGCTTTGGGAACACCATATATTTT

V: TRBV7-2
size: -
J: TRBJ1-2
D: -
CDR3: CASSAYQDTAIYGYTF
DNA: TGTGCCAGCAGCGCCTATCAGGACACAGCTATCTATGGCTACACCTTC

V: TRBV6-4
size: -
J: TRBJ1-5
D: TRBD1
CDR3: CATLLNSLGQIVSNQPQHF
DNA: TGTGCCACCCTCCTTAATTCTCTGGGACAGATAGTTAGCAATCAGCCCCAGCATTTT

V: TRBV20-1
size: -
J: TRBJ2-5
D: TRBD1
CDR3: CSASHRGFGETQYF
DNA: TGCAGTGCTAGTCACAGGGGGTTCGGGGAGACCCAGTACTTC

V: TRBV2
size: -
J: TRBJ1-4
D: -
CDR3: CASSDGTSNEKLFF
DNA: TGTGCCAGCAGTGATGGGACATCTAATGAAAAACTGTTTTTT

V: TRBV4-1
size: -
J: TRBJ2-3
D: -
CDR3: CASSQGPDTQYF
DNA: TGCGCCAGCAGCCAAGGGCCAGATACGCAGTATTTT

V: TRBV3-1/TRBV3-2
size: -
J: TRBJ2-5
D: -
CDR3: CASSQVGAETQYF
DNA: TGTGCCAGCAGCCAAGTGGGCGCGGAGACCCAGTACTTC

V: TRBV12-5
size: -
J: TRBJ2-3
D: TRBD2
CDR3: CASGSSGTSGSTDTQYF
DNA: TGTGCTAGTGGCTCCTCCGGGACTAGCGGAAGCACAGATACGCAGTATTTT

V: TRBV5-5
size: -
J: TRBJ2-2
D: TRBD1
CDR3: CASSWADRDGELFF
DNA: TGTGCCAGCAGCTGGGCCGACAGGGACGGGGAGCTGTTTTTT

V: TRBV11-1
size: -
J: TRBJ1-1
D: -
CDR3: CASSSLSGGTEAFF
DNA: TGTGCCAGCAGCTCCCTGTCGGGGGGGACTGAAGCTTTCTTT

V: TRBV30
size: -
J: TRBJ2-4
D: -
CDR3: CAWSVSGLAKNIQYF
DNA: TGTGCCTGGAGTGTAAGCGGACTAGCCAAAAACATTCAGTACTTC

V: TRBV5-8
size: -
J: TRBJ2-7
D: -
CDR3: CASSLLPESYEQYF
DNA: TGTGCCAGCAGCTTGCTGCCGGAGTCCTACGAGCAGTACTTC

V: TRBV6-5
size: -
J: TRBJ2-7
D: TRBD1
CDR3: CASTPGQVLTYEQYF
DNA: TGTGCCAGCACCCCCGGACAGGTCTTAACCTACGAGCAGTACTTC

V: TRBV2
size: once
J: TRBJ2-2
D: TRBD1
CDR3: CASTRDRGPGELFF
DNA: TGTGCCAGCACCCGGGACAGGGGGCCCGGGGAGCTGTTTTTT

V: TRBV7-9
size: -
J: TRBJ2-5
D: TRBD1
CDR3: CASSLQGFETQYF
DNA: TGTGCCAGCAGCCTACAGGGGTTTGAGACCCAGTACTTC

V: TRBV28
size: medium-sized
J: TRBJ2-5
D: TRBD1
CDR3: CASSPQGADETQYF
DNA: TGTGCCAGCAGTCCGCAGGGGGCTGACGAGACCCAGTACTTC

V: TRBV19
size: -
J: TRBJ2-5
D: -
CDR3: CASSIRGSNQETQYF
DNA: TGTGCCAGTAGTATTCGGGGTTCCAACCAAGAGACCCAGTACTTC

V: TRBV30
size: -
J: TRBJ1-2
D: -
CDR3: CAWSTVRRSGGRGYTF
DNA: TGTGCCTGGAGTACCGTACGGCGGAGCGGAGGTCGGGGCTACACCTTC

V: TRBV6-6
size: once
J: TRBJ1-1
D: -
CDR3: CASSYQTSPNTEAFF
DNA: TGTGCCAGCAGTTACCAGACAAGCCCGAACACTGAAGCTTTCTTT

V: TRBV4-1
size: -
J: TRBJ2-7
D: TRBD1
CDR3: CASSRDREYEQYF
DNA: TGCGCCAGCAGCCGGGACAGGGAATACGAGCAGTACTTC

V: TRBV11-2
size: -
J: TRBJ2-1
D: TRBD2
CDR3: CASRARLAGIYNEQFF
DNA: TGTGCCAGCAGAGCTAGACTAGCGGGGATCTACAATGAGCAGTTCTTC

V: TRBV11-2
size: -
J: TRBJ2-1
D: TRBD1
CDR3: CASSLVATGFRGNGQFF
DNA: TGTGCCAGCAGCTTAGTTGCGACAGGGTTCAGAGGGAATGGGCAGTTCTTC

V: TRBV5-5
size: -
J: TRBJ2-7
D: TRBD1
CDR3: CASSSTGAWEQYF
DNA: TGTGCCAGCAGCTCCACAGGGGCGTGGGAGCAGTACTTC

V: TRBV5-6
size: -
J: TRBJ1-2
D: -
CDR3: CASSLPLRAQGNYGYTF
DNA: TGTGCCAGCAGCTTGCCACTCCGGGCTCAGGGTAACTATGGCTACACCTTC

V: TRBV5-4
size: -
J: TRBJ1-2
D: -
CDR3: CASSPGGNYGYTF
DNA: TGTGCCAGCAGCCCCGGGGGTAACTATGGCTACACCTTC

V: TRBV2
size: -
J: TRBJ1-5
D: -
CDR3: CASGNQGLSGPQHF
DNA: TGTGCCAGCGGAAATCAGGGATTGAGTGGGCCCCAGCATTTT

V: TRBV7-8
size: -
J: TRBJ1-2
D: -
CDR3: CASNPSGENYGYTF
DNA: TGTGCCAGCAACCCGTCGGGGGAAAACTATGGCTACACCTTC

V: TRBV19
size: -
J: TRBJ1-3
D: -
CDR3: CASSPDSWAGNTIYF
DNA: TGTGCCAGTAGTCCGGACTCCTGGGCTGGAAACACCATATATTTT

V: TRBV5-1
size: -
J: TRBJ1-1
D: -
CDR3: CASSPGGENTEAFF
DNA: TGCGCCAGCAGCCCTGGAGGGGAGAACACTGAAGCTTTCTTT

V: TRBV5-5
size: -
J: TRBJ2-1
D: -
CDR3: CASSRRVSDEQFF
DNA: TGTGCCAGCAGCCGGAGGGTGTCCGATGAGCAGTTCTTC

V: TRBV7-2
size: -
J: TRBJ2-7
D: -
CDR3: CASSLMEGQGYEQYF
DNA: TGTGCCAGCAGCCTTATGGAGGGGCAGGGCTACGAGCAGTACTTC

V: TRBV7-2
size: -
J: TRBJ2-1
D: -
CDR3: CASSSEALPGAYNEQFF
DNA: TGTGCCAGCAGCTCAGAGGCCCTACCAGGGGCCTACAATGAGCAGTTCTTC

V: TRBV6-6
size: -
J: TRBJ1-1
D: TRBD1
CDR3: CASSGSPGQAENTEAFF
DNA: TGTGCCAGCAGTGGATCCCCTGGACAGGCCGAGAACACTGAAGCTTTCTTT

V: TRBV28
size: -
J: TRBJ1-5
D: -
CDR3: CASWGHSGQPQHF
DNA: TGTGCCAGCTGGGGACATTCAGGTCAGCCCCAGCATTTT

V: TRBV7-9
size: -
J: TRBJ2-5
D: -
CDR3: CASSATGWETQYF
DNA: TGTGCCAGCAGCGCCACAGGGTGGGAGACCCAGTACTTC

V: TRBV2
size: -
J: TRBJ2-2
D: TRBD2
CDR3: CASSEGGLSNTGELFF
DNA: TGTGCCAGCAGTGAAGGGGGACTATCAAACACCGGGGAGCTGTTTTTT

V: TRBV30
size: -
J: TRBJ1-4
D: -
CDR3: CAWTGPGGEKLFF
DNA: TGTGCCTGGACCGGCCCAGGAGGTGAAAAACTGTTTTTT

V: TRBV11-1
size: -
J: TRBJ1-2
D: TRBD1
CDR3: CASSLEDRGNYGYTF
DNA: TGTGCCAGCAGCTTAGAGGACAGGGGGAACTATGGCTACACCTTC

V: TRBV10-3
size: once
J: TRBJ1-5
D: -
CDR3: CASQEGDHLNSNQPQHF
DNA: TGTGCCAGCCAAGAGGGGGATCATTTAAATAGCAATCAGCCCCAGCATTTT

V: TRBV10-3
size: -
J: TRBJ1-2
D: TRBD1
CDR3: CAISAGQGDGYTF
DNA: TGTGCCATCAGCGCGGGACAGGGAGATGGCTACACCTTC